A selection of T cell receptor beta chains follows, all from one sample in a study of T cell repertoires in cytomegalovirus infection. TCRdb analysed the reads with MiXCR anew, one entry per CDR3 protein. This sample has around 550,000 distinct CDR3 sequences; roughly 29% occur once, and the top ten carry approximately 13%. What was sequenced was PBMCs. Every receptor here comes from a human donor in good health (CMV status not recorded). Some clones in this sample may be carry-over from other donors' samples. Each CDR3 is given with its conserved first and last residue. D genes are given only for firm matches. Size is stated for part of the rows, as once, few or many counts, or as a class when the clone is expanded.

D	V	size	J	CDR3	DNA
-	TRBV29-1	-	TRBJ2-1	CSALFQGEQFF	TGCAGCGCCCTCTTTCAGGGTGAGCAGTTCTTC
TRBD1	TRBV2	-	TRBJ1-1	CASKTGFTEAFF	TGTGCCAGCAAGACAGGGTTCACTGAAGCTTTCTTT
-	TRBV4-1	-	TRBJ2-2	CASSQVRTGELFF	TGCGCCAGCAGCCAAGTTAGGACCGGGGAGCTGTTTTTT
TRBD2	TRBV6-1	few	TRBJ2-7	CASSPSGRAYEQYF	TGTGCCAGCAGTCCTAGCGGGAGAGCCTACGAGCAGTACTTC
-	TRBV5-6	few	TRBJ1-2	CASSFSGIGIYGYTF	TGTGCCAGCAGCTTCAGCGGGATCGGGATCTATGGCTACACCTTC
-	TRBV7-8	-	TRBJ2-1	CASSFSGRRYNEQFF	TGTGCCAGCAGCTTTTCTGGGCGGAGATACAATGAGCAGTTCTTC
-	TRBV30	-	TRBJ1-1	CAWSPEVRNTEAFF	TGTGCCTGGAGTCCGGAGGTTAGGAACACTGAAGCTTTCTTT
-	TRBV7-2	few	TRBJ1-2	CASSKGRGGYTF	TGTGCCAGCAGCAAGGGACGGGGTGGCTACACCTTC
-	TRBV10-3	-	TRBJ2-5	CASTPRVGQETQYF	TGTGCCTCGACCCCCAGGGTGGGCCAAGAGACCCAGTACTTC
-	TRBV7-2	many	TRBJ1-1	CASSLDPQAGSTEAFF	TGTGCCAGCAGCTTAGATCCCCAGGCGGGAAGCACTGAAGCTTTCTTT
-	TRBV30	-	TRBJ1-6	CAWTPTANSPLHF	TGTGCCTGGACCCCGACAGCGAATTCACCCCTCCACTTT
-	TRBV20-1	-	TRBJ2-1	CSARVFSGEQFF	TGCAGTGCTAGAGTTTTCAGCGGTGAGCAGTTCTTC
-	TRBV7-2	-	TRBJ2-2	CASSLVGGIWLFF	TGTGCCAGCAGCTTAGTGGGCGGAATCTGGCTGTTTTTT
-	TRBV7-6	many	TRBJ2-5	CASSPKGGGAFETQYF	TGTGCCAGCAGTCCAAAGGGAGGGGGCGCTTTTGAGACCCAGTACTTC
TRBD1	TRBV12-3/TRBV12-4	many	TRBJ1-4	CATQGQGEKLFF	TGTGCCACCCAGGGACAGGGTGAAAAACTGTTTTTT
-	TRBV7-8	many	TRBJ1-2	CASSLDPTANYGYTF	TGTGCCAGCAGCTTAGATCCGACGGCTAACTATGGCTACACCTTC
TRBD1	TRBV7-9	many	TRBJ2-3	CASSWDRAYTDTQYF	TGTGCCAGCAGCTGGGACAGGGCTTACACAGATACGCAGTATTTT
-	TRBV7-2	many	TRBJ2-4	CASSAPRDAPYIQYF	TGTGCCAGCAGCGCCCCCCGGGACGCCCCTTACATTCAGTACTTC
TRBD1	TRBV25-1	medium-sized	TRBJ2-2	CASSAGTGDTGELFF	TGTGCCAGCAGTGCCGGGACAGGGGACACCGGGGAGCTGTTTTTT
-	TRBV7-2	many	TRBJ1-1	CASSLDGGAVGTEAFF	TGTGCCAGCAGCTTAGATGGGGGGGCAGTTGGCACTGAAGCTTTCTTT
TRBD2	TRBV7-2	-	TRBJ2-1	CASSPSGNPYNEQFF	TGTGCCAGCAGCCCAAGCGGGAACCCCTACAATGAGCAGTTCTTC
TRBD1	TRBV12-3/TRBV12-4	-	TRBJ2-3	CASSRDRASTDTQYF	TGTGCCAGCAGTCGTGACAGGGCTAGCACAGATACGCAGTATTTT